This T cell receptor (beta chain) was profiled in a study of OX40 agonist ivuxolimab in advanced cancers. Study-wide context: From roughly 20 to 79 years was the age range, with a mean of around 57 years, and 65% to 90% were male.

Autoimmune disease history or systemic immunosuppression meant exclusion. Clones were sequenced by immunoSEQ multiplex PCR, and TCRdb holds only the in-frame ones, with some missing. The sample shows roughly 73,000 clones, roughly 88% of them seen only once. A word on this clone: What it recognizes is unknown.

This CDR3 contains 15 residues. Trimming left V 4 bases short and J 3 bases short, with 14 bases between. From germline, CDR1 is SGHDT and CDR2 YYEEEE. Findings and caveats of the study: Partial responders treated at 0.1-3.0 mg/kg exhibited clonal expansion among the lowest measured.

Material: CD4+ or CD8+ T cells sorted from blood, obtained in a trial of the OX40 agonist ivuxolimab. The receptor was isolated from an adult with an advanced solid tumor such as melanoma, head and neck, liver or kidney cancer. The chain is built from TRBV5-6 and TRBJ2-1; D possibly corresponds to TRBD2 (5 bases). CDR3 sequence reads: CASSHPTNHYNEQFF. The CDR3 region has the DNA TGTGCCAGCAGCCATCCGACTAATCACTACAATGAGCAGTTCTTC. The whole variable domain, remainder taken from reference TRBV5-6 and TRBJ2-1, is DAGVTQSPTHLIKTRGQQVTLRCSPKSGHDTVSWYQQALGQGPQFIFQYYEEEERQRGNFPDRFSGHQFPNYSSELNVNALLLGDSALYLCASSHPTNHYNEQFFGPGTRLTVL.